The 22 T cell receptor beta chains below were found in one sample sequenced in a study of PD-L1 blockade in urothelial cancer (TCRdb year 2017). Library construction relied on the immunoSEQ multiplex PCR assay. The immuneACCESS repertoire file appears here via TCRdb, limited to in-frame rearrangements. These files lack a portion of the clones; in checked studies, under half of the deficit traces to unresolved V genes, and the cause of the others is not known. For this sample there are 38,000 or so clones; more than 70% appear just once. About 16% of the sample lies in the top ten. Sequences were derived from PBMCs, sampled around atezolizumab (anti-PD-L1) treatment. The receptors stem from a man in his 60s with urothelial cancer.

The rearrangement joins TRBV25-1 to TRBJ2-5, with D tentatively TRBD2 (6 bases). The germline V and J ends were trimmed by 3 bases and 5 bases, with 22 bases remaining between them. Germline CDR1 is MGHDK and CDR2 is SYGVNS. This CDR3 is built from 17 residues. In DNA form, the CDR3 reads TGTGCCAGCAGTGATTCCTCTTTTGGAGGGAGGTACGAGACCCAGTACTTC. Residues: CASSDSSFGGRYETQYF.

The gene calls are TRBV6-1 and TRBJ1-1; possibly TRBD1 for D (6 bases). The CDR3 contains 11 residues. Germline V gene lookup returns CDR1 MNHNS and CDR2 SASEGT. Trimming left V 7 bases short and J 11 bases short, with 14 bases between. The CDR3 DNA follows: TGTGCCAGCACCCTACAGGGACCGGCTTTCTTT. Translating gives CASTLQGPAFF.

This clone was observed once. The chain links TRBV7-2 to TRBJ1-5; tentatively, D is TRBD1 (6 bases). This CDR3 comprises 15 residues. V lost 1 base, J lost 5 bases, and 12 bases lay in between. Germline values: CDR1 SGHTA, CDR2 FQGNSA. The CDR3 coding sequence is TGTGCCAGCAGCTTAGTCTCCTCAGGGGATCAGCCCCAGCATTTT. Its translation is CASSLVSSGDQPQHF. Full variable domain (rest looked up from reference TRBV7-2 and TRBJ1-5): GAGVSQSPSNKVTEKGKDVELRCDPISGHTALYWYRQSLGQGLEFLIYFQGNSAPDKSGLPSDRFSAERTGGSVSTLTIQRTQQEDSAVYLCASSLVSSGDQPQHFGDGTRLSIL.

This chain joins TRBV5-1 and TRBJ2-1; D perhaps matches TRBD1 (6 bases). The V end was cut by 2 bases, the J end by 4 bases, with 19 bases between. There are 17 residues in the CDR3. Germline V gives CDR1 SGHRS, CDR2 YFSETQ. CDR3 loop: CASSFLTSGVGYNEQFF. CDR3 nucleotides: TGCGCCAGCAGCTTTTTAACCTCAGGGGTTGGGTACAATGAGCAGTTCTTC.

A few counts support this clone. The chain couples TRBV19 to TRBJ2-5; 9 bases map to TRBD2. Germline V lookup: CDR1 LNHDA, CDR2 SQIVND (reference sequence). The CDR3 spans 18 residues. The junction had 17 bases not matched to a gene; V was cut back by 4 bases and J by 5 bases. The CDR3 is CASSTRLTSGARGETQYF. The CDR3 DNA sequence: TGTGCCAGTAGTACCCGATTGACTAGCGGAGCCCGGGGGGAGACCCAGTACTTC.

This chain joins TRBV27 and TRBJ2-7, with D possibly being TRBD2 (5 bases). V shed 5 bases and J shed 7 bases, with 18 bases lying between them. From germline, CDR1 is MNHEY and CDR2 SMNVEV (reference sequence). The CDR3 contains 14 residues. This chain's CDR3 is CASSPSGLGAEQYF. The CDR3 DNA reads TGTGCCAGCAGTCCCTCGGGCCTGGGAGCTGAGCAGTACTTC.

This rearrangement joins TRBV29-1 to TRBJ1-5; no firm D call. This CDR3 comprises 13 residues. The germline V gene encodes CDR1 SQVTM and CDR2 ANQGSEA. V was trimmed by 4 bases and J by 4 bases, leaving 11 bases between them. The CDR3, as DNA: TGCAGCGTTGTAACAGACTATAATCAGCCCCAGCATTTT. Translation: CSVVTDYNQPQHF.

The chain links TRBV7-2 to TRBJ2-1; 7 bases are shared with TRBD1. CDR1 is SGHTA, CDR2 FQGNSA, per germline. The length of the CDR3 is 15 residues. Trimming removed 1 base from V and 2 bases from J; junction bases left unmatched: 2. CDR3 region: CASSLGQGAYNEQFF. In DNA, the CDR3 is TGTGCCAGCAGCTTAGGGCAGGGGGCCTACAATGAGCAGTTCTTC.

This chain joins TRBV19 and TRBJ1-2; D not certain. V lost 0 bases, J lost 1 base, and 3 bases lay in between. From germline, CDR1 is LNHDA and CDR2 SQIVND (reference sequence). This CDR3 has 13 amino acids. The CDR3 nucleotides are TGTGCCAGTAGTATAGACGGTAACTATGGCTACACCTTC. Its protein is CASSIDGNYGYTF.

J is TRBJ1-2 and V is TRBV6-1; TRBD1 might be the D (5 bases). Per the germline V gene, CDR1 is MNHNS and CDR2 is SASEGT. The CDR3 is 16 amino acids. V was clipped by 0 bases and J by 7 bases, with 18 bases between them. For the CDR3, the DNA is TGTGCCAGCAGTGAAGCGGAGGGGCGCTCGCCGGGTGGCTACACCTTC. As protein: CASSEAEGRSPGGYTF.

The rearrangement joins TRBV11-2 to TRBJ2-7; 7 bases map to TRBD2. CDR3 length: 14 residues. Germline V gene sequence: CDR1 SGHAT, CDR2 FQNNGV. V was pared by 4 bases and J by 0 bases, with 3 bases of the junction left unmatched. This CDR3 reads CASSSLAGSYEQYF. CDR3 nucleotide sequence: TGTGCCAGCAGCTCCTTAGCGGGCTCCTACGAGCAGTACTTC. Full variable domain (missing parts from reference TRBV11-2 and TRBJ2-7): EAGVAQSPRYKIIEKRQSVAFWCNPISGHATLYWYQQILGQGPKLLIQFQNNGVVDDSQLPKDRFSAERLKGVDSTLKIQPAKLEDSAVYLCASSSLAGSYEQYFGPGTRLTVT.

This clone was counted only a few times. The V gene is TRBV4-2, the J gene TRBJ1-1; tentative D call: TRBD1 (5 bases). V dropped 0 bases and J dropped 5 bases, with 10 bases sitting between them. Germline CDR1 LGHNA, CDR2 YNFKEQ. The CDR3 runs to 14 residues. The CDR3 DNA is TGTGCCAGCAGCCAAGAAATTCGGGGGACTGAAGCTTTCTTT. Translating it yields CASSQEIRGTEAFF.

This chain uses TRBV30 with TRBJ1-3; 7 nucleotides match TRBD1. Unmatched junction bases numbered 5, after V lost 5 bases and J lost 4 bases. CDR1 GTSNPN and CDR2 SVGIG come from the germline V gene (reference sequence). The CDR3 consists of 13 residues. Here the CDR3 DNA reads TGTGCCTGGGATACAGGGGAGGGAAACACCATATATTTT. Its protein product is CAWDTGEGNTIYF.

The CDR3 sequence is CASSEAEPGETGNTIYF. CDR3 nucleotides: TGTGCCAGCAGTGAAGCAGAACCAGGGGAAACTGGAAACACCATATATTTT. The V gene is TRBV2, the J gene TRBJ1-3; D possibly corresponds to TRBD1 (6 bases). The CDR3 is 17 amino acids. V lost 0 bases, J lost 2 bases, and 14 bases lay in between. Germline-derived CDR1 and CDR2 are SNHLY and FYNNEI.

The chain has TRBV5-1 and TRBJ1-2, with 11 bases identical to TRBD1. There are 14 residues in the CDR3. The V gene end was trimmed by 4 bases and the J gene end by 6 bases; junction bases not matched to a gene: 5. The V gene's germline CDR1 is SGHRS and CDR2 YFSETQ. CDR3 DNA sequence: TGCGCCAGCAGCCAGGGACAGGGGGGCGATGGCTACACCTTC. It encodes CASSQGQGGDGYTF. The full variable domain, its missing parts supplied by reference TRBV5-1 and TRBJ1-2, is KAGVTQTPRYLIKTRGQQVTLSCSPISGHRSVSWYQQTPGQGLQFLFEYFSETQRNKGNFPGRFSGRQFSNSRSEMNVSTLELGDSALYLCASSQGQGGDGYTFGSGTRLTVV.

The chain is built from TRBV6-6 and TRBJ1-2; 7 bases match TRBD1. J gave up 7 bases and V 4 bases, and 12 bases lay outside the gene matches. CDR3 length: 15 amino acids. Germline CDR1 reads MNHNY; CDR2 reads SVGAGI (reference sequence). CDR3 loop: CASSSTTVQGVGYTF. CDR3 nucleotide sequence: TGTGCCAGCAGTTCCACGACAGTCCAGGGGGTTGGCTACACCTTC.

The chain employs TRBV28 and TRBJ2-3, with D possibly being TRBD1 (6 bases). From germline, CDR1 is MDHEN and CDR2 SYDVKM. The germline V and J ends were trimmed by 7 bases and 5 bases, with 16 bases remaining between them. The CDR3 spans 14 residues. The CDR3 DNA is TGTGCCAGCACCTACCCAGGGGTCGTAGATACGCAGTATTTT. Amino acids: CASTYPGVVDTQYF.

The rearrangement links TRBV2 to TRBJ2-5; D may be TRBD2 (6 bases). CDR1 is SNHLY, CDR2 FYNNEI, per germline. Trimming cost V 7 bases and J 5 bases, with 11 bases left between them. The CDR3 extends over 12 amino acids. For the CDR3, the DNA is TGTGCCAGCAACGCGGGACCGGAGACCCAGTACTTC. It codes for CASNAGPETQYF. Variable domain in full (rest from reference TRBV2 and TRBJ2-5): EPEVTQTPSHQVTQMGQEVILRCVPISNHLYFYWYRQILGQKVEFLVSFYNNEISEKSEIFDDQFSVERPDGSNFTLKIRSTKLEDSAMYFCASNAGPETQYFGPGTRLLVL.

The chain employs TRBV5-4 and TRBJ2-5; D remains unclear. V was trimmed by 1 base and J by 4 bases, leaving 14 bases between them. Per germline, CDR1 SGHNT and CDR2 YYREEE (reference sequence). The CDR3 consists of 15 residues. The CDR3 protein is CASSLRTALRETQYF. The CDR3 DNA reads TGTGCCAGCAGCTTGCGTACAGCCTTGCGAGAGACCCAGTACTTC.

The CDR3 DNA sequence: TGTGCCAGCATTGGGCTCTCTTCCTACAATGAGCAGTTCTTC. Translation gives CASIGLSSYNEQFF. The chain recombines TRBV6-6 with TRBJ2-1, with D hard to call. The CDR3 runs to 14 residues. V was shortened by 7 bases and J by 1 base, with 11 bases between the two germline ends. Germline CDR1 and CDR2: MNHNY and SVGAGI (reference sequence).

The gene calls are TRBV10-2 and TRBJ2-3, with D perhaps matching TRBD2 (6 bases). Trimming removed 3 bases from V and 2 bases from J, with 18 bases in between. The germline V gene has CDR1 WSHSY and CDR2 SAAADI. The CDR3 extends over 17 amino acids. Here the CDR3 DNA reads TGCGCCAGCAGTGATCTCGGAGTTAGCGGAAACACAGATACGCAGTATTTT. Translated, it gives CASSDLGVSGNTDTQYF.

The gene calls are TRBV18 and TRBJ1-1; D unclear. Germline lookup yields CDR1 KGHSH and CDR2 LQKENI. This CDR3 contains 12 residues. V was shortened by 2 bases and J by 3 bases, with 4 bases between the two germline ends. This chain's CDR3 is CASSPSDTEAFF. CDR3 in DNA: TGTGCCAGCTCACCATCGGACACTGAAGCTTTCTTT.